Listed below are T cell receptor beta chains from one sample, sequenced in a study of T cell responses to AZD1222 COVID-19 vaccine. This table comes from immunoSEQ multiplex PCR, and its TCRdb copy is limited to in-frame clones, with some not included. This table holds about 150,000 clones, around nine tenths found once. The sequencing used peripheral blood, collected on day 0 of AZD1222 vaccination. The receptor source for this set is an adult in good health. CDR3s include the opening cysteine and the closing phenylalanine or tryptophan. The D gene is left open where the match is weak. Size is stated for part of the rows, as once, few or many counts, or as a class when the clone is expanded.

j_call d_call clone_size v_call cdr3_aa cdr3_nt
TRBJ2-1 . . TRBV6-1 CASSEGTRQYNEQFF TGTGCCAGCAGTGAAGGGACCCGACAGTACAATGAGCAGTTCTTC
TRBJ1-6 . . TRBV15 CATSRVGLYNSPLHF TGTGCCACCAGCAGGGTAGGCCTTTATAATTCACCCCTCCACTTT
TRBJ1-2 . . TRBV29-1 CSADPSGYGYTF TGCAGCGCGGACCCGTCGGGGTATGGCTACACCTTC
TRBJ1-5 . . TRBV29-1 CSVRDYNQPQHF TGCAGCGTTCGAGACTATAATCAGCCCCAGCATTTT
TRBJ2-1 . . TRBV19 CASSILETDYNEQFF TGTGCCAGTAGTATTTTAGAGACAGACTACAATGAGCAGTTCTTC
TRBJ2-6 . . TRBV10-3 CAISDRILSGANVLTF TGTGCCATCAGTGATCGAATCCTCTCTGGGGCCAACGTCCTGACTTTC
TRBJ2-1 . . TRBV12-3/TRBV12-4 CATHRRGEQFF TGTGCCACCCATCGGCGTGGGGAGCAGTTCTTC
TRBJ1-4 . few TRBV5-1 CASSLGGMPNEKLFF TGCGCCAGCAGCTTGGGGGGGATGCCTAATGAAAAACTGTTTTTT
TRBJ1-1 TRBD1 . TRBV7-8 CASSLGQGQAFF TGTGCCAGCAGCTTGGGACAGGGTCAAGCTTTCTTT
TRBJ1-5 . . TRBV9 CASSPGGGSNQPQHF TGTGCCAGCAGCCCGGGGGGGGGTAGCAATCAGCCCCAGCATTTT